Reported below is one TCR beta chain. This may be a read error: a much more frequent sequence differs by one nucleotide. The data derive from a study of low-dose radiotherapy and immunotherapy resistance in tumors. Germline V CDR1 and CDR2: SGHVT, SQSDAQ. The CDR3 spans 16 residues. V lost 3 bases and J 0 bases, leaving 15 bases between the germline ends. Covering alpha and beta chains, TRAV- and TRBV-specific primers were used for the first-strand cDNA. TCRs were put through 20 to 25 PCR cycles of amplification with Phusion. A constant-region primer and the V-primer adapter served as the primer pair. TCRdb independently ran MiXCR on the reads; one entry per CDR3 protein. Counted here are under 95,000 distinct CDR3 sequences, 18% occurring once; the ten biggest clones make up less than 3%. Time point denoted: before trial treatment. Donors were given nivolumab, ipilimumab, aspirin, low-dose cyclophosphamide and low-dose radiotherapy.

This clonotype originated in a male donor with prostate cancer. Sequenced material: PBMCs, taken before treatment. The chain joins TRBV7-4 to TRBJ2-7; no firm D call. The CDR3 DNA reads TGTGCCAGCAGCTTTTCTACGCCCAGGAACTCCTACGAGCAGTACTTC. Residues: CASSFSTPRNSYEQYF. Together with reference TRBV7-4 and TRBJ2-7, the CDR3 gives the full variable domain: GAGVSQSPRYKVAKRGRDVALRCDSISGHVTLYWYRQTLGQGSEVLTYSQSDAQRDKSGRPSGRFSAERPERSVSTLKIQRTEQGDSAVYLCASSFSTPRNSYEQYFGPGTRLTVT.